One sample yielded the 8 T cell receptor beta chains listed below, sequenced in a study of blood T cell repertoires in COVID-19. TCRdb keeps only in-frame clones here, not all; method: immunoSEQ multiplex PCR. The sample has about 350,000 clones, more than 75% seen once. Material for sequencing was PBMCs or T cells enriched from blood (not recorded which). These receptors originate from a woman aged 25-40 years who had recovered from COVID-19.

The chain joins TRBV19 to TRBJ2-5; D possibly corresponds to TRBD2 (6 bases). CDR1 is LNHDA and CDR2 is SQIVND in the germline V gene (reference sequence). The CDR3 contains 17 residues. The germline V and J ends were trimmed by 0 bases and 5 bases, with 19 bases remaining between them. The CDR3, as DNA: TGTGCCAGTAGTATAGATGGGCTTGGGGGAGGTCGGGAGACCCAGTACTTC. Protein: CASSIDGLGGGRETQYF. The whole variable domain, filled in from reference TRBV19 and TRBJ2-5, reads DGGITQSPKYLFRKEGQNVTLSCEQNLNHDAMYWYRQDPGQGLRLIYYSQIVNDFQKGDIAEGYSVSREKKESFPLTVTSAQKNPTAFYLCASSIDGLGGGRETQYFGPGTRLLVL.

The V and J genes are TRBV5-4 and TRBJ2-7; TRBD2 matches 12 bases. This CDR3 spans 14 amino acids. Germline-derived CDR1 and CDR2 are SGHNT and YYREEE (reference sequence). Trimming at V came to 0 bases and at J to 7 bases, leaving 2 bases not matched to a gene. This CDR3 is CASSLGLAGVEQYF. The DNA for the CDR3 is TGTGCCAGCAGCTTGGGACTAGCGGGGGTTGAGCAGTACTTC.

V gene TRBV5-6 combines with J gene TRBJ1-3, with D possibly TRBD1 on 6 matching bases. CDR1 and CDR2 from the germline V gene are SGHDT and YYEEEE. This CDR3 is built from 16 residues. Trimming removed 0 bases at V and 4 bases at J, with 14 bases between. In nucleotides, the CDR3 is TGTGCCAGCAGCTTGGGCGGGGGCCGGGTAGGAAACACCATATATTTT. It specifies CASSLGGGRVGNTIYF.

The CDR3 loop is CASSVGLSGVSTDTQYF. DNA of the CDR3: TGTGCCAGCAGCGTAGGATTATCGGGGGTCAGCACAGATACGCAGTATTTT. This chain joins TRBV9 and TRBJ2-3, with D perhaps matching TRBD2 (6 bases). The CDR3 extends over 17 amino acids. Germline CDR1 is SGDLS and CDR2 is YYNGEE. V lost 0 bases to trimming and J lost 0 bases, with 14 bases between them. Variable domain in full (rest from reference TRBV9 and TRBJ2-3): DSGVTQTPKHLITATGQRVTLRCSPRSGDLSVYWYQQSLDQGLQFLIQYYNGEERAKGNILERFSAQQFPDLHSELNLSSLELGDSALYFCASSVGLSGVSTDTQYFGPGTRLTVL.

DNA for the CDR3: TGTGCCAGCAGCTTAGGACTAGCAGATACGCAGTATTTT. It yields the protein CASSLGLADTQYF. The V and J genes are TRBV7-6 and TRBJ2-3, with D possibly being TRBD2 (6 bases). Germline V gene sequence: CDR1 SGHVS, CDR2 FNYEAQ. This CDR3 has 13 residues. V shed 1 base and J shed 4 bases, with 6 bases lying between them.

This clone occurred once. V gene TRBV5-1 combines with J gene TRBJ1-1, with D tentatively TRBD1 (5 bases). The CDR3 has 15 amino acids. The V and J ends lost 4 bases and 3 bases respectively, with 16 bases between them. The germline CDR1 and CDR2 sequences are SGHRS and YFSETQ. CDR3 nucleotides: TGCGCCAGCAGCGTACGTCAGGGTATCGACACTGAAGCTTTCTTT. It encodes CASSVRQGIDTEAFF.

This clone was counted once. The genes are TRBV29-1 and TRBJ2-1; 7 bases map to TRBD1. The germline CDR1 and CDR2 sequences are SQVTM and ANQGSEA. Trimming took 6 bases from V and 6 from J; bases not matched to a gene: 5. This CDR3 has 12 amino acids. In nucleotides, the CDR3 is TGCAGCGTCGGGACAGCCTCCAATGAGCAGTTCTTC. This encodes CSVGTASNEQFF.

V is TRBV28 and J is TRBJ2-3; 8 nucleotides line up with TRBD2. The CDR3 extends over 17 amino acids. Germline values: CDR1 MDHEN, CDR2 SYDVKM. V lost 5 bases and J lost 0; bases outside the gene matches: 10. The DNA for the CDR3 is TGTGCCAGCAGTCGTCGTGGGACTAGATCGAGCACAGATACGCAGTATTTT. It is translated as CASSRRGTRSSTDTQYF.